The 13 T cell receptor beta chains given below trace back to one sample, sequenced in a study of hypomethylating agent response in myelodysplastic syndrome (dated by TCRdb to the early 2020s). Library preparation used the immunoSEQ multiplex PCR assay. TCRdb stores this immuneACCESS table with in-frame sequences only. Part of the clones is absent; in the studies checked, under half of the shortfall reflects unresolved V genes, and no reason is known for the rest. The sample table holds some 10,000 clones, of which 65% to 85% were seen once. The ten largest clonotypes hold roughly 4% of the sample. The material sequenced was bone marrow, taken before or after starting hypomethylating agent treatment for myelodysplastic syndrome (not recorded which). The receptors stem from a human donor with myelodysplastic syndrome.

This rearrangement joins TRBV4-2 to TRBJ2-1, with 8 bases identical to TRBD2. The CDR3 has 16 amino acids. Germline values: CDR1 LGHNA, CDR2 YNFKEQ. The trim removed 5 bases at V and 1 base at J, leaving 7 bases unmatched. The CDR3 sequence: CASSLAGRGSYNEQFF. The CDR3 nucleotides are TGTGCCAGCAGCTTAGCGGGGAGAGGGTCCTACAATGAGCAGTTCTTC.

The chain couples TRBV13 to TRBJ2-1; D remains unclear. The CDR3 has 14 amino acids. V dropped 0 bases and J dropped 3 bases, with 6 bases sitting between them. The germline gives CDR1 PRHDT, CDR2 FYEKMQ (reference sequence). CDR3 sequence reads: CASSLGAIYNEQFF. The CDR3 bases are TGTGCCAGCAGCTTAGGGGCCATCTACAATGAGCAGTTCTTC. Using reference TRBV13 and TRBJ2-1 for the parts outside the CDR3, the full variable domain is AAGVIQSPRHLIKEKRETATLKCYPIPRHDTVYWYQQGPGQDPQFLISFYEKMQSDKGSIPDRFSAQQFSDYHSELNMSSLELGDSALYFCASSLGAIYNEQFFGPGTRLTVL.

V usage is TRBV14 and J usage is TRBJ1-1; a weak D match, TRBD1 (6 bases). Trimming stripped 3 bases from V and 4 bases from J, with 15 bases between. Germline CDR1 reads SGHDN; CDR2 reads FVKESK. The CDR3 is made up of 15 amino acids. This chain's CDR3 is CASSQRLGAGTEAFF. In DNA, the CDR3 is TGTGCCAGCAGCCAGCGACTGGGGGCGGGCACTGAAGCTTTCTTT.

This chain uses TRBV2 with TRBJ2-1, with 11 bases identical to TRBD2. The germline gives CDR1 SNHLY, CDR2 FYNNEI. The CDR3 has 15 amino acids. After removal of 8 bases from V and 8 bases from J, the junction contained 11 bases not matched to a gene. The CDR3 loop reads CASGLTSGKVDEQFF. The CDR3 nucleotides read TGTGCCAGCGGCTTGACTAGCGGGAAGGTCGATGAGCAGTTCTTC.

This chain connects TRBV4-1 to TRBJ2-2, with 7 bases matching TRBD2. V lost 1 base to trimming and J lost 1 base; unmatched junction nucleotides: 0. Germline assignment: CDR1 MGHRA and CDR2 YSYEKL. The CDR3 covers 15 residues. The chain's CDR3 is CASSQGEGNTGELFF. The CDR3 region has the DNA TGCGCCAGCAGCCAAGGGGAGGGGAACACCGGGGAGCTGTTTTTT.

The genes are TRBV10-3 and TRBJ2-7; possible D gene TRBD2, 6 bases. Per germline, CDR1 ENHRY and CDR2 SYGVKD. The CDR3 loop spans 14 amino acids. V dropped 4 bases and J dropped 4 bases, with 14 bases sitting between them. CDR3 coding DNA: TGTGCCATCAGTGTGCGGAGACTAGGGTACGAGCAGTACTTC. It codes for CAISVRRLGYEQYF.

This sequence joins TRBV27 and TRBJ1-1; TRBD1 matches 8 bases. This CDR3 contains 14 residues. Germline CDR1 reads MNHEY; CDR2 reads SMNVEV (reference sequence). The trim removed 7 bases at V and 0 bases at J, leaving 4 bases unmatched. The chain's CDR3 is CASTSGQVNTEAFF. CDR3 nucleotide sequence: TGTGCCAGCACTTCGGGACAGGTGAACACTGAAGCTTTCTTT.

The chain couples TRBV7-6 to TRBJ1-3; D is possibly TRBD1 (6 bases). This CDR3 comprises 15 residues. The germline V gene has CDR1 SGHVS and CDR2 FNYEAQ. The V end was cut by 2 bases, the J end by 0 bases, with 8 bases between. CDR3 bases: TGTGCCAGCAGCTTACGGGACACCTCTGGAAACACCATATATTTT. Protein product: CASSLRDTSGNTIYF.

The chain combines TRBV11-2 with TRBJ1-1; 7 bases agree with TRBD1. There are 16 residues in the CDR3. The trim removed 6 bases at V and 11 bases at J, leaving 21 bases unmatched. Germline CDR1 SGHAT, CDR2 FQNNGV. CDR3 region: CASRPTRQGYSRGAFF. The CDR3 coding sequence is TGTGCCAGCAGGCCGACAAGACAGGGTTACTCCCGGGGGGCTTTCTTT. Full variable domain (outside the CDR3, taken from reference TRBV11-2 and TRBJ1-1): EAGVAQSPRYKIIEKRQSVAFWCNPISGHATLYWYQQILGQGPKLLIQFQNNGVVDDSQLPKDRFSAERLKGVDSTLKIQPAKLEDSAVYLCASRPTRQGYSRGAFFGQGTRLTVV.

The J gene is TRBJ2-7, the V gene TRBV5-8; 9 positions match TRBD1. Trimming took 4 bases from V and 0 from J; bases not matched to a gene: 5. From germline, CDR1 is SGHTS and CDR2 YDEGEE. This CDR3 spans 15 amino acids. DNA of the CDR3: TGTGCCAGCAGCAACCCACAGGGGGCCTCCTACGAGCAGTACTTC. Translated: CASSNPQGASYEQYF. The entire variable domain, with the rest obtained from reference TRBV5-8 and TRBJ2-7, is as follows: EAGVTQSPTHLIKTRGQQATLRCSPISGHTSVYWYQQALGLGLQFLLWYDEGEERNRGNFPPRFSGRQFPNYSSELNVNALELEDSALYLCASSNPQGASYEQYFGPGTRLTVT.

The rearrangement links TRBV14 to TRBJ2-7; 9 nucleotides align to TRBD2. CDR1 SGHDN and CDR2 FVKESK come from the germline V gene. V gave up 4 bases and J gave up 2 bases; unmatched junction bases: 15. The CDR3 has 18 amino acids. The DNA for the CDR3 is TGTGCCAGCAGCCTCGGTAGCGGTCGGCGGGAGGGGGCCTACGAGCAGTACTTC. Translation gives CASSLGSGRREGAYEQYF.

This sequence joins TRBV5-8 and TRBJ1-2; perhaps TRBD1 as D (5 bases). Germline V gives CDR1 SGHTS, CDR2 YDEGEE. Trimming stripped 0 bases from V and 8 bases from J, with 14 bases between. The CDR3 has 14 residues. The CDR3 nucleotides read TGTGCCAGCAGCTTGGTCGCTGGGGGGAAAGGCTACACCTTC. Amino acids: CASSLVAGGKGYTF. Full variable domain (rest looked up from reference TRBV5-8 and TRBJ1-2): EAGVTQSPTHLIKTRGQQATLRCSPISGHTSVYWYQQALGLGLQFLLWYDEGEERNRGNFPPRFSGRQFPNYSSELNVNALELEDSALYLCASSLVAGGKGYTFGSGTRLTVV.

This chain links TRBV5-1 with TRBJ2-6; D may be TRBD2 (6 bases). CDR1 is SGHRS, CDR2 YFSETQ, per germline. The CDR3 is 18 residues long. The V gene lost 2 bases and the J gene lost 0 bases, with 15 bases spanning the gap. The CDR3 DNA reads TGCGCCAGCAGCTTAGAGCCTGGAGGGAGCTCTGGGGCCAACGTCCTGACTTTC. This codes for CASSLEPGGSSGANVLTF.